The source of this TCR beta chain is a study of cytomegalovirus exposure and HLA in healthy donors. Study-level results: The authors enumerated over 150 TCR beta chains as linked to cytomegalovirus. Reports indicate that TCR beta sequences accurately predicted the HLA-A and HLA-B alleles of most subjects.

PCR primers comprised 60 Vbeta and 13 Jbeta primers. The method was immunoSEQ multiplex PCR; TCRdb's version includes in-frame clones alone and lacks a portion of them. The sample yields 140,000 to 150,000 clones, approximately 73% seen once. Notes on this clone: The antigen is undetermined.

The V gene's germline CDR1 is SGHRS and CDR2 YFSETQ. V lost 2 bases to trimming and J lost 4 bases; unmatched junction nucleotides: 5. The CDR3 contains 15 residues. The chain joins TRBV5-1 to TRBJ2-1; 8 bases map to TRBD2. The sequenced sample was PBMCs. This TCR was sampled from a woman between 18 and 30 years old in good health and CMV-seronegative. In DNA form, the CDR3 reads TGCGCCAGCAGCTTAGGGCTAGCGGGTTACAATGAGCAGTTCTTC. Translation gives CASSLGLAGYNEQFF.